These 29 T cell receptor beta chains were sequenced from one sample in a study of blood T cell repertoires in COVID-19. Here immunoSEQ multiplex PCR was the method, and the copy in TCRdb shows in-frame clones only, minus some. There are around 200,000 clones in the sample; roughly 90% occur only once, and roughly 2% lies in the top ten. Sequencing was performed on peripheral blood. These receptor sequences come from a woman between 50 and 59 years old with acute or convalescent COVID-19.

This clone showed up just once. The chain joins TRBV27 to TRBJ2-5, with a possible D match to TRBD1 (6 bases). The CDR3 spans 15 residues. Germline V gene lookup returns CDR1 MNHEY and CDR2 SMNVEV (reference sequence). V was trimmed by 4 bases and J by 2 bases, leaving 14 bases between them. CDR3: CASSSYRDTQETQYF. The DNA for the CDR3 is TGTGCCAGCAGTTCCTACCGGGACACTCAAGAGACCCAGTACTTC.

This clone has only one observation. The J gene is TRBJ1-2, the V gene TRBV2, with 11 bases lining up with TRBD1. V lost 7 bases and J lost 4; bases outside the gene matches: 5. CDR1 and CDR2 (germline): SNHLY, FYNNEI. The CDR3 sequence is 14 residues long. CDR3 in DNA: TGTGCCAGCACTAGGACAGGGGGCTTCTATGGCTACACCTTC. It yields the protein CASTRTGGFYGYTF.

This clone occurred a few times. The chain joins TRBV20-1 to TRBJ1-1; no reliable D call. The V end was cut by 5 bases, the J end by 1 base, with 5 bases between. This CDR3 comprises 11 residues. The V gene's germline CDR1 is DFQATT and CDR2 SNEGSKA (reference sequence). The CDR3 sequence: CSASENTEAFF. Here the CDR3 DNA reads TGCAGTGCTTCAGAGAACACTGAAGCTTTCTTT.

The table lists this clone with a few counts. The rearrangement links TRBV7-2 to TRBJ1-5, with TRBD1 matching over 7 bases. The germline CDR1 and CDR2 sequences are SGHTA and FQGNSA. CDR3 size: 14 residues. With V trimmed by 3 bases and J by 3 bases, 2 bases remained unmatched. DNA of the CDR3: TGTGCCAGCAGCTTCGACAGGGCCAATCAGCCCCAGCATTTT. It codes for CASSFDRANQPQHF.

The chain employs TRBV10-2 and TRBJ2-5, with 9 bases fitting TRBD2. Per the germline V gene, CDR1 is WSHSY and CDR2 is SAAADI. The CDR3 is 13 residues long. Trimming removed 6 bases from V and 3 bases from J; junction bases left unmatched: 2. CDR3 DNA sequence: TGCGCCAGCAGGCTAGCGGGGAAAGAGACCCAGTACTTC. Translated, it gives CASRLAGKETQYF.

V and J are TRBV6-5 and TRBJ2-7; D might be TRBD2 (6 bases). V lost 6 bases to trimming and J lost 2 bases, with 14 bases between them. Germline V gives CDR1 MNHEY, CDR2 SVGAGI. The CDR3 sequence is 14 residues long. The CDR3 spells CASSMGLAPYEQYF. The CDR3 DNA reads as TGTGCCAGCAGCATGGGGCTAGCGCCCTACGAGCAGTACTTC.

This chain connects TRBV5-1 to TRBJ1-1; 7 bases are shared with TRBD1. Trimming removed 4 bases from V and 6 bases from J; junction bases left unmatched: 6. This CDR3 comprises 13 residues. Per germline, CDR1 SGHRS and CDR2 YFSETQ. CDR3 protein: CASSPGQRSEAFF. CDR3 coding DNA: TGCGCCAGCAGCCCGGGACAGCGATCTGAAGCTTTCTTT.

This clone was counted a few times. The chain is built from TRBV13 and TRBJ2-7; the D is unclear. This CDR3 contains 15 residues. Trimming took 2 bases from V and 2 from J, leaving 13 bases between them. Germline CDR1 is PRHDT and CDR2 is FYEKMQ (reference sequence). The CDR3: CASSLRLGSAYEQYF. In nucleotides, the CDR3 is TGTGCCAGCAGCTTACGCCTCGGGTCTGCCTACGAGCAGTACTTC.

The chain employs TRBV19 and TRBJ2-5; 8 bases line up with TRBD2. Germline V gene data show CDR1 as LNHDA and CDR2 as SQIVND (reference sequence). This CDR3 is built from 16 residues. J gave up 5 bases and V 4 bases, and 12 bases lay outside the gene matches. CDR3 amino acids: CASSRLQRGSWETQYF. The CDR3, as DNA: TGTGCCAGTAGTAGGCTTCAGCGGGGGAGTTGGGAGACCCAGTACTTC.

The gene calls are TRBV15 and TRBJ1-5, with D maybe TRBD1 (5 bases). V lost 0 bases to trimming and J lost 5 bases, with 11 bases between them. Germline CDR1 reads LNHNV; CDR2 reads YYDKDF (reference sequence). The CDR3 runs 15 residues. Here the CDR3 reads CATSRDSGGYQPQHF. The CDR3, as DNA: TGTGCCACCAGCAGAGATTCGGGGGGATATCAGCCCCAGCATTTT.

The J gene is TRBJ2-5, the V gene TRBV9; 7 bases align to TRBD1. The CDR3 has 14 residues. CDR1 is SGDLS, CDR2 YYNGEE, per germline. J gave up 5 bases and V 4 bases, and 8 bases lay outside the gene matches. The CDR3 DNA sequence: TGTGCCAGCAGCACATCACAGGGGTATGAGACCCAGTACTTC. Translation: CASSTSQGYETQYF.

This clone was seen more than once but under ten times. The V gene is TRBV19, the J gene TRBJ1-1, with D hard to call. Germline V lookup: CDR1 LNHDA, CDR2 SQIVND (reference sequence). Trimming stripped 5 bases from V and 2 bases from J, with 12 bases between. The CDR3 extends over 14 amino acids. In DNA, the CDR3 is TGTGCCAGTAGTCCTCTCGCACTAAACACTGAAGCTTTCTTT. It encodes CASSPLALNTEAFF.

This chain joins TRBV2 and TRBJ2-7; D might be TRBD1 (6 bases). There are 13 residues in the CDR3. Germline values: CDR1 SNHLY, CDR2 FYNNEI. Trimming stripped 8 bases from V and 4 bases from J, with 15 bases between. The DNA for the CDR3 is TGTGCCAGCGAAGACAGGACTCAGTACGAGCAGTACTTC. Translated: CASEDRTQYEQYF.

The CDR3: CASSLDTYEQYF. The CDR3 DNA reads TGCGCCAGCAGCTTGGACACCTACGAGCAGTACTTC. The chain recombines TRBV5-1 with TRBJ2-7; D ambiguous. This CDR3 spans 12 amino acids. CDR1 and CDR2 (germline): SGHRS, YFSETQ. Trimming pared 0 bases from V and 2 bases from J, leaving 3 bases between.

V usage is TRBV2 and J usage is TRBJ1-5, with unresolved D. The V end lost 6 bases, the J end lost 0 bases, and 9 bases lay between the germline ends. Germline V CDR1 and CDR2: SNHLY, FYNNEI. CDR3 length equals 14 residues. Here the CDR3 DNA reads TGTGCCAGCAGGGAGGTTTATAGCAATCAGCCCCAGCATTTT. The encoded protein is CASREVYSNQPQHF. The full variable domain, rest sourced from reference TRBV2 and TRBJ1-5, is EPEVTQTPSHQVTQMGQEVILRCVPISNHLYFYWYRQILGQKVEFLVSFYNNEISEKSEIFDDQFSVERPDGSNFTLKIRSTKLEDSAMYFCASREVYSNQPQHFGDGTRLSIL.

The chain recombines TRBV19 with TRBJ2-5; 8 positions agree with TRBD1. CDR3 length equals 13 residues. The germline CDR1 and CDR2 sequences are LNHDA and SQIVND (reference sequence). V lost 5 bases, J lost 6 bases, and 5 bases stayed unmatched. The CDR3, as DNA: TGTGCCAGTAGTCAAACAGGGGGTAAGACCCAGTACTTC. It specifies CASSQTGGKTQYF.

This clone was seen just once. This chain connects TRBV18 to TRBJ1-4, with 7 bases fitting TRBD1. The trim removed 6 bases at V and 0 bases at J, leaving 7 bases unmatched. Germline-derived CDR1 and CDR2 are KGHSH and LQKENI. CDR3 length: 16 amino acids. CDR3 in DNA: TGTGCCAGCTCCCTTGGACAGGCTACAACTAATGAAAAACTGTTTTTT. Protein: CASSLGQATTNEKLFF.

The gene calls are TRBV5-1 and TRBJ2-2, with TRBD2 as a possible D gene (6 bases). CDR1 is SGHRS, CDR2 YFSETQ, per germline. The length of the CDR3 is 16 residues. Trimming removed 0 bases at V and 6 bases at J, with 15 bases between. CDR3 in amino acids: CASSLAGGVWSGELFF. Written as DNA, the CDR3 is TGCGCCAGCAGCTTGGCCGGAGGGGTTTGGTCCGGGGAGCTGTTTTTT.

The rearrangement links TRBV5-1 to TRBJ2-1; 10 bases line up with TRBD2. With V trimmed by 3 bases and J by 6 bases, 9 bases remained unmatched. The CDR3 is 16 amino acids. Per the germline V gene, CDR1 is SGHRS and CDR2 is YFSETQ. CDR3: CASSSLLSGRSNEQFF. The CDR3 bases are TGCGCCAGCAGCTCCCTCCTTAGCGGGAGGAGCAATGAGCAGTTCTTC. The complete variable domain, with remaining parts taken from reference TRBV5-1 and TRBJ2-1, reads KAGVTQTPRYLIKTRGQQVTLSCSPISGHRSVSWYQQTPGQGLQFLFEYFSETQRNKGNFPGRFSGRQFSNSRSEMNVSTLELGDSALYLCASSSLLSGRSNEQFFGPGTRLTVL.

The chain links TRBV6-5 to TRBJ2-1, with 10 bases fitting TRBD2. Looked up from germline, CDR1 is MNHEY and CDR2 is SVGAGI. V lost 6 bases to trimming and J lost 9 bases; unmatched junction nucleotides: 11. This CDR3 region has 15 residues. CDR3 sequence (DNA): TGTGCCAGCAGAAAAGGGGGGACTAGCGAGACTGAGCAGTTCTTC. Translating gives CASRKGGTSETEQFF.

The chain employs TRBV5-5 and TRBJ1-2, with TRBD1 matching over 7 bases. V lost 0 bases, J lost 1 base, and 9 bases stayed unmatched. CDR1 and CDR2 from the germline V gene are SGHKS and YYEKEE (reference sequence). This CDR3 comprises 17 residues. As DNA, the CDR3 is TGTGCCAGCAGCTTGGAAGGGGGCCTCGAGGGTAACTATGGCTACACCTTC. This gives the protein CASSLEGGLEGNYGYTF.

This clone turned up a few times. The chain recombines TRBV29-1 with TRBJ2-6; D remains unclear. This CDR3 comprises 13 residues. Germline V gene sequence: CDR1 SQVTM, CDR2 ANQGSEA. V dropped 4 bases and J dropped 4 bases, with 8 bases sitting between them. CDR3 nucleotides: TGCAGCGTTGGGGTCAGGGGGGCCAACGTCCTGACTTTC. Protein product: CSVGVRGANVLTF.

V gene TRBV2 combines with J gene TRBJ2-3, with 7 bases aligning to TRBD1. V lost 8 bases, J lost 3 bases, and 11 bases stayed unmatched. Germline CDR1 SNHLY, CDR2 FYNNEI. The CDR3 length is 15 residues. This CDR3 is CASRIGTAGTDTQYF. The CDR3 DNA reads TGTGCCAGCCGTATAGGGACAGCCGGGACAGATACGCAGTATTTT.

CDR3 residues: CASSANPRTGRADTQYF. The DNA of the CDR3 is TGTGCCAGCAGCGCGAACCCGCGGACTGGACGGGCAGATACGCAGTATTTT. This sequence joins TRBV9 and TRBJ2-3; D is possibly TRBD2 (5 bases). Germline V CDR1 and CDR2: SGDLS, YYNGEE. This CDR3 comprises 17 residues. V gave up 3 bases and J gave up 4 bases, with 21 bases separating them.

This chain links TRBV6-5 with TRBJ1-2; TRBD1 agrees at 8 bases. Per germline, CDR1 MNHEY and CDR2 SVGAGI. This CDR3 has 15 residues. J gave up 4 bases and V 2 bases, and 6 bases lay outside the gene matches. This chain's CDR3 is CASSYESGGSYGYTF. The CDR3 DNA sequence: TGTGCCAGCAGTTACGAGTCAGGGGGCTCCTATGGCTACACCTTC.

The CDR3 loop is CAWSILDRGQPQHF. CDR3 coding DNA: TGTGCCTGGAGTATTTTGGACAGGGGACAGCCCCAGCATTTT. The chain employs TRBV30 and TRBJ1-5, with 9 bases aligning to TRBD1. The CDR3 sequence is 14 residues long. The germline V gene encodes CDR1 GTSNPN and CDR2 SVGIG (reference sequence). J lost 7 bases, V lost 2 bases, and 6 bases had no gene match.

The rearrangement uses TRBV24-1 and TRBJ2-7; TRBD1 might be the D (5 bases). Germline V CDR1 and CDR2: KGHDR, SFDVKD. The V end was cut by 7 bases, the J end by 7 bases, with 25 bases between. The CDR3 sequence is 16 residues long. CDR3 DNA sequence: TGTGCCACCAGGCTACAGGAGCGTGGCCCGATGGAGGAGCAGTACTTC. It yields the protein CATRLQERGPMEEQYF.

This chain's CDR3 is CTSSQEETGDGYEQYF. CDR3 DNA sequence: TGCACCAGCAGCCAAGAAGAAACGGGGGATGGCTACGAGCAGTACTTC. The gene calls are TRBV1 and TRBJ2-7; the table's D call TRBD2 went unverified against the DNA. TRBV1 is a pseudogene. CDR3 length equals 16 residues.

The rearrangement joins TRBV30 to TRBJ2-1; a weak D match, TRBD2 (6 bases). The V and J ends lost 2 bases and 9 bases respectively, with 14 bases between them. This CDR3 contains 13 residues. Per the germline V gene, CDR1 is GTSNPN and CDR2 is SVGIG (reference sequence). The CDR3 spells CAWSNAGSGEQFF. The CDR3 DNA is TGTGCCTGGAGTAACGCAGGTAGCGGTGAGCAGTTCTTC. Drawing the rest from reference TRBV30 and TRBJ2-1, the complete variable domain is SQTIHQWPATLVQPVGSPLSLECTVEGTSNPNLYWYRQAAGRGLQLLFYSVGIGQISSEVPQNLSASRPQDRQFILSSKKLLLSDSGFYLCAWSNAGSGEQFFGPGTRLTVL.